This T cell receptor (beta chain) was sequenced in a study of blood T cell repertoires in COVID-19. Study-level information: Collection of acute and convalescent COVID-19 samples took place in the United States, Italy and Spain. PBMCs, B-cell-depleted T cells, or T cells were the source of the cDNA or gDNA that made up the material.

In the original workflow: Reference gene primer amplification gave estimated nucleated cell counts. Profiled with immunoSEQ multiplex PCR; TCRdb holds only in-frame clones, not every one. V, J and clone size derive from that table, while D and trimming were established from the DNA sequence. The sample includes about 100,000 clones, over 75% of them seen just once. The CDR3 contains 15 residues. The germline gives CDR1 SGHVS, CDR2 FNYEAQ. The V and J ends lost 4 bases and 4 bases respectively, with 11 bases between them. This rearrangement joins TRBV7-6 to TRBJ2-6; tentatively, D is TRBD1 (5 bases). Source material: peripheral blood. The sequence came from a woman in her 70s with acute or convalescent COVID-19. DNA of the CDR3: TGTGCCAGCAGCTCCGTTAGGACAGGGGCCAACGTCCTGACTTTC. This encodes CASSSVRTGANVLTF.